The TCR beta chain under discussion was sequenced for a study of T-cell reconstitution after alpha-beta-depleted transplantation in children. Study-level points and caveats: At one year after transplant, newly produced T cells mostly accounted for T-cell counts and diversity. Expanded graft clones numbering several hundred reportedly gave rise to alpha-beta T cells about two months after transplant.

This clonotype has a handful of counts. Its antigen is as yet unknown. V lost 1 base, J lost 4 bases, and 14 bases lay in between. The germline CDR1 and CDR2 sequences are SGHVS and FQNEAQ. The CDR3 runs to 17 residues. Preparing the TCRbeta library involved the use of unique molecular identifiers. TCRdb called the PCR reads again in MiXCR, with one record for every CDR3 protein. This table holds approximately 500,000 distinct CDR3 sequences, roughly a tenth found once. Source: PBMCs, taken before TCRalphabeta/CD19-depleted stem cell transplant. The clonotype was recovered from a child aged 2-15 years with inherited bone marrow failure, due to receive a stem cell transplant. The chain links TRBV7-8 to TRBJ1-6; D is unresolved. CDR3 DNA sequence: TGTGCCAGCAGCTTAGGGGGAGAGGGAGATTATAATTCACCCCTCCACTTT. It yields the protein CASSLGGEGDYNSPLHF.